This passage covers 23 T cell receptor beta chains from one sample sequenced in a study of blood T cells in healthy people across ages. A second PCR, run for about 7 to 11 cycles, used a sample-barcoded 5' primer plus a J-beta primer mix. TCRdb reprocessed the 5' RACE reads with MiXCR, giving one entry per CDR3 protein. Of 1.5 million to 2 million distinct CDR3 sequences in the sample, around 48% were seen once. The sample taken for sequencing was blood. The receptors stem from a woman between 40 and 50 years old in good health.

The V call is TRBV5-1, the J call TRBJ2-1; D is ambiguous. The end of the DNA fits TRBJ2-7 better, so the J call may be wrong. CDR1 SGHRS and CDR2 YFSETQ come from the germline V gene. CDR3 size: 12 residues. The CDR3 spells CASGLEYNEQYF. The CDR3 DNA reads as TGCGCCAGCGGATTAGAGTACAATGAGCAGTACTTC.

The V call is TRBV20-1, the J call TRBJ2-1, with 7 bases matching TRBD1. With the DNA end fitting TRBJ2-7 better, the J assignment may be wrong. The CDR3 extends over 16 amino acids. Germline values: CDR1 DFQATT, CDR2 SNEGSKA (reference sequence). CDR3 sequence reads: CSADRTGPSSYNEQYF. CDR3 coding DNA: TGCAGTGCAGACCGGACAGGCCCAAGCTCCTACAATGAGCAGTACTTC.

The V gene is TRBV9, the J gene TRBJ2-6; D unclear. CDR3 length: 16 amino acids. Germline lookup yields CDR1 SGDLS and CDR2 YYNGEE. V lost 0 bases and J 2 bases, leaving 9 bases between the germline ends. CDR3 region: CASSVGHATGANVLTF. CDR3 coding DNA: TGTGCCAGCAGCGTAGGGCATGCTACTGGGGCCAACGTCCTGACTTTC.

The chain has TRBV7-8 and TRBJ2-5; 8 bases map to TRBD1. The junction had 4 bases not matched to a gene; V was cut back by 1 base and J by 3 bases. CDR1 and CDR2 (germline): SGHVS, FQNEAQ. CDR3 length: 15 amino acids. CDR3 loop: CASSLVETGEETQYF. The DNA for the CDR3 is TGTGCCAGCAGCTTAGTCGAGACAGGGGAAGAGACCCAGTACTTC.

The chain has TRBV11-2 and TRBJ2-2, with D tentatively TRBD1 (6 bases). CDR3 length equals 15 residues. V was pared by 7 bases and J by 4 bases, with 16 bases between. Germline V CDR1 and CDR2: SGHAT, FQNNGV. CDR3 sequence: CASKGVSAGTGELFF. For the CDR3, the DNA is TGTGCCAGCAAGGGGGTATCCGCGGGCACCGGGGAGCTGTTTTTT.

This clonotype was found a few times. This chain links TRBV7-9 with TRBJ2-4; D call uncertain. Looked up from germline, CDR1 is SEHNR and CDR2 is FQNEAQ (reference sequence). The CDR3 runs 14 residues. Trimming removed 8 bases at V and 7 bases at J, with 18 bases between. CDR3 region: CASSGTDYLNIQYF. The CDR3 DNA is TGTGCCAGCTCAGGCACGGATTACCTCAACATTCAGTACTTC.

The chain uses TRBV5-1 and TRBJ2-5; TRBD2 aligns across 12 bases. The CDR3 contains 16 residues. V was clipped by 0 bases and J by 5 bases; unmatched bases: 5. Looked up from germline, CDR1 is SGHRS and CDR2 is YFSETQ. The CDR3 nucleotides read TGCGCCAGCAGCTTGGGACTAGCGGGGGTTCCGGAGACCCAGTACTTC. Translating it yields CASSLGLAGVPETQYF.

V and J are TRBV4-3 and TRBJ2-3; 9 nucleotides align to TRBD2. Germline trimming cut 4 bases from V and 2 bases from J; bases unmatched to any gene: 13. The CDR3 has 18 amino acids. CDR1 and CDR2 from the germline V gene are LGHNA and YSLEER. The DNA of the CDR3 is TGCGCCAGCAGCCTCTTCCCATTCGCGGGGGGGGACACAGATACGCAGTATTTT. It specifies CASSLFPFAGGDTDTQYF.

This clonotype has just a few counts. The V and J genes are TRBV12-3 or TRBV12-4 and TRBJ2-5, with 11 bases lining up with TRBD2. CDR3 length: 15 residues. J was trimmed by 2 bases and V by 8 bases; bases with no gene match: 7. For the CDR3, the DNA is TGTGCCAGCTTTTTAGCGGGGGGGTTTCAAGAGACCCAGTACTTC. Its translation: CASFLAGGFQETQYF.

This clonotype appeared a single time. This chain joins TRBV6-5 and TRBJ1-6; no clear D. Deletions cut 5 bases from V and 10 bases from J, with 15 bases between. The length of the CDR3 is 14 residues. From germline, CDR1 is MNHEY and CDR2 SVGAGI. The CDR3 bases are TGTGCCAGCAGTCAAGGGAGATATGGGTCACCCCTCCACTTT. Translation gives CASSQGRYGSPLHF.

In its sample, this clonotype was seen many times. This chain uses TRBV7-2 with TRBJ2-2; D ambiguous. The CDR3 runs 12 residues. Trimming stripped 5 bases from V and 2 bases from J, with 3 bases between. Germline V gives CDR1 SGHTA, CDR2 FQGNSA. CDR3 DNA: TGTGCCAGCAGCCGTAACACCGGGGAGCTGTTTTTT. Amino acid sequence: CASSRNTGELFF.

The table lists this clonotype with a count of one. The chain recombines TRBV20-1 with TRBJ1-6; no definite D call. CDR1 DFQATT and CDR2 SNEGSKA come from the germline V gene (reference sequence). V was shortened by 8 bases and J by 10 bases, with 18 bases between the two germline ends. This CDR3 has 13 residues. DNA for the CDR3: TGCAGTCCCACCGGGCCCGGGGTATCACCCCTCCACTTT. Protein product: CSPTGPGVSPLHF.

This clonotype was counted only a few times. This chain uses TRBV6-2 or TRBV6-3 with TRBJ2-3; tentative D call: TRBD2 (5 bases). The CDR3 has 14 residues. V was clipped by 5 bases and J by 2 bases, with 11 bases between them. Per the germline V gene, CDR1 is MNHEY and CDR2 is SVGEGT. DNA for the CDR3: TGTGCCAGCAGTCCTCTAGCCTTCACAGATACGCAGTATTTT. Protein sequence: CASSPLAFTDTQYF.

This chain links TRBV7-9 with TRBJ2-4; tentatively, D is TRBD1 or TRBD2 (6 bases each). Germline V CDR1 and CDR2: SEHNR, FQNEAQ (reference sequence). The V and J ends lost 1 base and 6 bases respectively, with 13 bases between them. The CDR3 has 15 residues. The CDR3 coding sequence is TGTGCCAGCAGCTTAGACGCAGGGGAGGTAAACATTCAGTACTTC. Encoded protein: CASSLDAGEVNIQYF.

The V and J genes are TRBV6-8 and TRBJ2-4; 7 positions match TRBD1. The germline V gene encodes CDR1 MNHGY and CDR2 SAAAGT. The CDR3 is 16 amino acids. Trimming took 7 bases from V and 2 from J; bases not matched to a gene: 11. The CDR3, as DNA: TGTGCCAGCACCCCCGAGACAGGGATTTCCAAAAACATTCAGTACTTC. This codes for CASTPETGISKNIQYF.

The V gene is TRBV6-5, the J gene TRBJ2-5; D not resolved. Germline CDR1 and CDR2: MNHEY and SVGAGI. V was cut by 7 bases and J by 0 bases, with 15 bases left in between. The CDR3 spans 15 residues. CDR3 nucleotide sequence: TGTGCCAGCACCAAGTCACGGGCCTACCAAGAGACCCAGTACTTC. It encodes CASTKSRAYQETQYF.

The chain has TRBV29-1 and TRBJ1-4; the match to TRBD1 covers 10 bases. The CDR3 spans 13 residues. Germline CDR1 and CDR2: SQVTM and ANQGSEA. Trimming cost V 7 bases and J 6 bases; bases outside gene matches: 5. The CDR3 reads CSALGTGDEKLFF. The CDR3 nucleotides are TGCAGCGCCCTCGGGACAGGGGATGAAAAACTGTTTTTT.

The chain is built from TRBV29-1 and TRBJ2-3, with a weak D call TRBD1 (5 bases). The CDR3 totals 13 residues. The V and J ends lost 4 bases and 4 bases respectively, with 12 bases between them. From germline, CDR1 is SQVTM and CDR2 ANQGSEA. The CDR3, as DNA: TGCAGCGTTGCGGCAGGGCAGGCAGATACGCAGTATTTT. Translated, it gives CSVAAGQADTQYF.

The chain uses TRBV29-1 and TRBJ2-1, with D unclear. CDR1 and CDR2 (germline): SQVTM, ANQGSEA. V gave up 0 bases and J gave up 12 bases, with 9 bases separating them. The CDR3 is made up of 11 amino acids. The CDR3: CSVEDSIGQFF. The CDR3 nucleotides are TGCAGCGTTGAAGATTCCATCGGGCAGTTCTTC.

V is TRBV7-2 and J is TRBJ2-5; D unclear. Trimming removed 2 bases at V and 3 bases at J, with 16 bases between. CDR1 is SGHTA and CDR2 is FQGNSA in the germline V gene. CDR3 length: 16 residues. CDR3: CASSLISLGEEETQYF. DNA of the CDR3: TGTGCCAGCAGCTTAATCTCCCTGGGCGAGGAAGAGACCCAGTACTTC.

The chain has TRBV7-2 and TRBJ2-5, with D possibly TRBD1 on 5 matching bases. The germline gives CDR1 SGHTA, CDR2 FQGNSA. This CDR3 has 13 residues. Trimming cost V 4 bases and J 11 bases, with 17 bases left between them. CDR3 nucleotide sequence: TGTGCCAGCAGCTCGTGGGTGGACAATGAGCAGTACTTC. It specifies CASSSWVDNEQYF.

This clonotype was picked up a small number of times. The V and J genes are TRBV7-2 and TRBJ1-2, with a tentative D call TRBD1 (6 bases). The germline V gene has CDR1 SGHTA and CDR2 FQGNSA. Trimming removed 0 bases at V and 7 bases at J, with 12 bases between. This CDR3 has 14 residues. In nucleotides, the CDR3 is TGTGCCAGCAGCTTAGCCACGGGGGCGCGTGGCTACACCTTC. This sequence encodes CASSLATGARGYTF.

The chain carries TRBV7-2 and TRBJ2-5; no definite D call. The DNA end favors TRBJ2-7, so the J call may be wrong. In germline, CDR1 is SGHTA, CDR2 FQGNSA. This CDR3 comprises 15 residues. CDR3 DNA sequence: TGTGCCAGCAGCTTGTCCTCGAACGCCCACTACGAGCAGTACTTC. It encodes CASSLSSNAHYEQYF.